The present entry profiles one TCR beta chain with its context. Antigen specificity is unknown. Samples had at least 7 million PBMCs isolated from them. These data come from a study of blood T cells in healthy people across ages. Study findings and constraints: When set beside aged donors, long-lived donors presented more naive CD4+ cells and higher diversity. Unsorted PBMC input precluded a conclusive naive versus antigen-experienced comparison.

With a J-beta primer mix and a sample-barcoded 5' primer, a second PCR ran roughly 6 to 11 cycles. TCRdb re-called the 5' RACE reads through MiXCR, storing one row per CDR3 protein. The table lists some 760,000 distinct CDR3 sequences, around 25% of them singletons. Trimming took off 0 bases at V and 5 bases at J, with 9 bases between the two ends. This CDR3 spans 14 amino acids. The germline V gene encodes CDR1 SGHRS and CDR2 YFSETQ. These data are also associated with another study on T cells of mothers and their children. As that report states: The yield was over 9 million TCR beta CDR3 reads from each mother and approximately 3.1 million from each child.

The sequenced sample consisted of blood. The receptor was derived from a boy aged 5 to 17 in good health. This sequence joins TRBV5-1 and TRBJ2-1; no clear D gene. CDR3 nucleotide sequence: TGCGCCAGCAGCTTGGAGGATATGCACAATGAGCAGTTCTTC. Translation: CASSLEDMHNEQFF.